Given below is one T cell receptor beta chain in context. Two negative PCRs, clearance, or symptom resolution had been documented for recovered Cohort 3 donors. These data come from a study of blood T cell repertoires in COVID-19. Assay used: immunoSEQ multiplex PCR; TCRdb lists only in-frame clones, some missing. The sample gives about 140,000 clones, 60% to 80% of which show up once; 2.5% to 3% is in the top ten. There are 16 residues in the CDR3. Germline V gene lookup returns CDR1 SGHDT and CDR2 YYEEEE. V gave up 0 bases and J gave up 5 bases, with 15 bases separating them. Sequencing was carried out using PBMCs or T cells enriched from blood (not recorded which). The chain has TRBV5-6 and TRBJ2-1, with D maybe TRBD2 (5 bases). The source is a woman aged 50 to 65 who had recovered from COVID-19. The DNA for the CDR3 is TGTGCCAGCAGCTTGGCGGAAGCGGTGAGAAACAATGAGCAGTTCTTC. This encodes CASSLAEAVRNNEQFF.